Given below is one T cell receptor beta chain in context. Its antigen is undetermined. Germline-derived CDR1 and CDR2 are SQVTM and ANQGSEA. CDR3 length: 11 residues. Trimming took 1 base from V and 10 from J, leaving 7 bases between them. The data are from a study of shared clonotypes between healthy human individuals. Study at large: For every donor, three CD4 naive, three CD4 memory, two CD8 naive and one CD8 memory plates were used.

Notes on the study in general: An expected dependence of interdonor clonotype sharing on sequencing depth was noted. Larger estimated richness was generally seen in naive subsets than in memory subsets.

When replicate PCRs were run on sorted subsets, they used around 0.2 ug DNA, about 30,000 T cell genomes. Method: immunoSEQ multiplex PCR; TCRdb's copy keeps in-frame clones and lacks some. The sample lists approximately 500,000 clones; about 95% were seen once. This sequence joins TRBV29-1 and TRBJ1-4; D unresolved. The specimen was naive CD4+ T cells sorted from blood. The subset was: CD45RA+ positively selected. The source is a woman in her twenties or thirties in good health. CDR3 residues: CSVEAGGKLFF. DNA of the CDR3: TGCAGCGTTGAAGCAGGTGGAAAACTGTTTTTT.